The present T cell receptor beta chain was sequenced within a study of cytomegalovirus exposure and HLA in healthy donors. Use of 60 Vbeta and 13 Jbeta primers characterized the PCR. Sequencing used immunoSEQ multiplex PCR; TCRdb keeps in-frame clones, though not all of them. The profile shows approximately 250,000 clones, about 85% of them singletons. The donors gave bone marrow, and they were healthy. At sampling all donors were nominally healthy, likely with unrecorded immune exposures. V lost 0 bases to trimming and J lost 0 bases, with 18 bases between them. CDR3 length equals 18 residues. Germline CDR1 is SGDLS and CDR2 is YYNGEE.

The rearrangement links TRBV9 to TRBJ1-2; D may be TRBD1 (6 bases). This TCR was sampled from a girl aged 2-15 years in good health and CMV-seronegative. The sequenced sample consisted of PBMCs. The CDR3 DNA sequence: TGTGCCAGCAGCGTAGTCCCCGGGGGGCCGAATTCTAACTATGGCTACACCTTC. Its protein is CASSVVPGGPNSNYGYTF.